A selection of T cell receptor beta chains follows, all from one sample in a study of shared T cell receptors in the human thymus. Produced via immunoSEQ multiplex PCR; TCRdb's table is partial and in-frame only. The profile shows about 660,000 clones, around 87% of them singletons. This sample also appeared in a second study, on human thymus T cells.

The sequencing sample was made of thymocytes. These receptors were taken from a boy under three years old with a congenital heart defect. Both conserved end residues are part of each CDR3. Fields, in order: J gene, clone size, V gene, D gene, CDR3 DNA, CDR3 protein. D genes are given only for firm matches. Some rows mark clone size as missing; the rest say once, few, many or name a class of expanded clone.

j_call: TRBJ2-1; clone_size: .; v_call: TRBV4-3; d_call: .; cdr3_nt: TGCGCCAGCAGCCAAGGGGAGGACTACAATGAGCAGTTCTTC; cdr3_aa: CASSQGEDYNEQFF
j_call: TRBJ2-2; clone_size: .; v_call: TRBV6-5; d_call: .; cdr3_nt: TGTGCCAGCACCCGAGACAGGCCCCGCACCGGGGAGCTGTTTTTT; cdr3_aa: CASTRDRPRTGELFF
j_call: TRBJ1-2; clone_size: .; v_call: TRBV29-1; d_call: TRBD1; cdr3_nt: TGCAGCGCACAGGGGGAAAGACAGGGGCACTATGGCTACACCTTC; cdr3_aa: CSAQGERQGHYGYTF
j_call: TRBJ1-2; clone_size: .; v_call: TRBV4-2; d_call: .; cdr3_nt: TGTGCCAGCAGCCAAGATAGCGGCAGTTCAAATGACTCGGTACTTAACTATGGCTACACCTTC; cdr3_aa: CASSQDSGSSNDSVLNYGYTF
j_call: TRBJ2-1; clone_size: .; v_call: TRBV25-1; d_call: TRBD2; cdr3_nt: TGTGCCAGCAGTCACCGCGCCCTTCTAGCGGACTCCTACAATGAGCAGTTCTTC; cdr3_aa: CASSHRALLADSYNEQFF
j_call: TRBJ2-1; clone_size: .; v_call: TRBV20-1; d_call: .; cdr3_nt: TGCAGTGCTGCACAGTACAATGAGCAGTTCTTC; cdr3_aa: CSAAQYNEQFF
j_call: TRBJ2-1; clone_size: .; v_call: TRBV6-5; d_call: .; cdr3_nt: TGTGCCAGCAGTTACCGGTGGGAGAGCAGTGAGCAGTTCTTC; cdr3_aa: CASSYRWESSEQFF
j_call: TRBJ2-1; clone_size: few; v_call: TRBV5-1; d_call: .; cdr3_nt: TGCGCCAGCAGCTTATACTACAATGAGCAGTTCTTC; cdr3_aa: CASSLYYNEQFF
j_call: TRBJ2-7; clone_size: .; v_call: TRBV6-1; d_call: TRBD1; cdr3_nt: TGTGCCAGCAGTGAAGCCCGGGACAGGACAAGCGAGCAGTACTTC; cdr3_aa: CASSEARDRTSEQYF
j_call: TRBJ1-1; clone_size: .; v_call: TRBV29-1; d_call: TRBD1; cdr3_nt: TGCAGCGTTGAGAGGATGGGCAGGGGGCTAAAGTGTAACACTGAAGCTTTCTTT; cdr3_aa: CSVERMGRGLKCNTEAFF
j_call: TRBJ2-7; clone_size: .; v_call: TRBV19; d_call: TRBD1; cdr3_nt: TGTGCCAGTAGTTCACAGGGGGCGTGGGTCCACGAGCAGTACTTC; cdr3_aa: CASSSQGAWVHEQYF
j_call: TRBJ2-5; clone_size: once; v_call: TRBV19; d_call: .; cdr3_nt: TGTGCCAGTTTGGGGGCTAGTGAAGAGACCCAGTACTTC; cdr3_aa: CASLGASEETQYF
j_call: TRBJ2-7; clone_size: .; v_call: TRBV6-5; d_call: TRBD2; cdr3_nt: TGTGCCAGCAGGCTTACTAGCGGGAGGGCCTACGAGCAGTACTTC; cdr3_aa: CASRLTSGRAYEQYF
j_call: TRBJ2-7; clone_size: .; v_call: TRBV7-9; d_call: TRBD1; cdr3_nt: TGTGCCAGCAGCTGCGACAGGGCCCCCTACGAGCAGTACTTC; cdr3_aa: CASSCDRAPYEQYF
j_call: TRBJ1-1; clone_size: .; v_call: TRBV4-3; d_call: .; cdr3_nt: TGCGCCAGCAGCCCAAAGTTACAGGGAGAGAACACTGAAGCTTTCTTT; cdr3_aa: CASSPKLQGENTEAFF
j_call: TRBJ2-1; clone_size: .; v_call: TRBV10-2; d_call: TRBD2; cdr3_nt: TGCGCCAGCAGCATGAGACTAGCGGGAGGCGGCGAGCAGTTCTTC; cdr3_aa: CASSMRLAGGGEQFF
j_call: TRBJ2-1; clone_size: .; v_call: TRBV7-2; d_call: TRBD1; cdr3_nt: TGTGCCAGCAGCCTAGGGACAGGGCCGAGCTCCTACAATGAGCAGTTCTTC; cdr3_aa: CASSLGTGPSSYNEQFF